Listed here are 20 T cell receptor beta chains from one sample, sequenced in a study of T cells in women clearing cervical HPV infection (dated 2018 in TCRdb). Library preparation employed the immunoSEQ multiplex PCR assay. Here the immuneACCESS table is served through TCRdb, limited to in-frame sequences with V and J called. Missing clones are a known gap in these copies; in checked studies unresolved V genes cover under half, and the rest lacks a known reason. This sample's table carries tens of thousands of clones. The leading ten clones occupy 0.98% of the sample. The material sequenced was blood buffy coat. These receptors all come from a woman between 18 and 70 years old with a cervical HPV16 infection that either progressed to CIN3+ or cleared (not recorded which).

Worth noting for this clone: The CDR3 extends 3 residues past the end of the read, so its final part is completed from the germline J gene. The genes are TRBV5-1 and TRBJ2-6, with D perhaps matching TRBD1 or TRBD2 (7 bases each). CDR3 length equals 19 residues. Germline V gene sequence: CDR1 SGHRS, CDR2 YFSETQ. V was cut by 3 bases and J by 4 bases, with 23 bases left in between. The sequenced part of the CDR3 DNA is TGCGCCAGCAGCTCCCTAGACAGGGAGGGTCGTTGGGGGGCCAACGTC. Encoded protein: CASSSLDREGRWGANV. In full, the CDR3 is CASSSLDREGRWGANVLTF.

CDR3 region: CASSPASGGWETQYF. Partial CDR3 DNA: TGTGCCAGCAGCCCGGCTAGCGGGGGCTGGGAGACC. The chain has TRBV5-4 and TRBJ2-5, with TRBD2 matching 10 bases. The read finishes 3 residues shy of the CDR3 end, and the germline J gene is used to complete it. Germline values: CDR1 SGHNT, CDR2 YYREEE (reference sequence). With 4 bases clipped from V and 5 bases from J, the junction kept 8 bases outside the gene matches. There are 15 residues in the CDR3.

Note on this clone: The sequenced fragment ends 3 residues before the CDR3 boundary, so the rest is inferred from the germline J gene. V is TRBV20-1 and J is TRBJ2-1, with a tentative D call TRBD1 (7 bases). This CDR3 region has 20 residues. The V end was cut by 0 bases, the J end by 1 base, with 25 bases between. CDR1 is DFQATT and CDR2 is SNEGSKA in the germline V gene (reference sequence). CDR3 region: CSARDSGGPGGLGSYNEQFF. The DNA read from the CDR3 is TGCAGTGCTAGAGATTCCGGGGGCCCAGGGGGTCTCGGATCCTACAATGAG.

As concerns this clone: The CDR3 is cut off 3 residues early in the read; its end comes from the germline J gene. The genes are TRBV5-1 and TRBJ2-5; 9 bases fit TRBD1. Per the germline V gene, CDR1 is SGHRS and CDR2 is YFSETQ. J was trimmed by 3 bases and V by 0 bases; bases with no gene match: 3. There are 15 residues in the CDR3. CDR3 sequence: CASSLVGDREETQYF. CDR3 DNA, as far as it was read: TGCGCCAGCAGCTTGGTCGGGGACAGGGAAGAGACC.

The sequenced part of the CDR3 DNA is TGTGCCAGCAGTGTTGGGGGGGCAGAGACC. Translated, it gives CASSVGGAET. The whole CDR3 is CASSVGGAETQYF. The J gene is TRBJ2-5, the V gene TRBV2; D is possibly TRBD2 (7 bases). Coverage ceases 3 residues before the CDR3 finishes, and the germline J gene fills in the end. The CDR3 loop spans 13 amino acids. Germline V gene data show CDR1 as SNHLY and CDR2 as FYNNEI. Trimming shortened V by 4 bases and J by 4 bases, and 10 bases separated the two germline ends.

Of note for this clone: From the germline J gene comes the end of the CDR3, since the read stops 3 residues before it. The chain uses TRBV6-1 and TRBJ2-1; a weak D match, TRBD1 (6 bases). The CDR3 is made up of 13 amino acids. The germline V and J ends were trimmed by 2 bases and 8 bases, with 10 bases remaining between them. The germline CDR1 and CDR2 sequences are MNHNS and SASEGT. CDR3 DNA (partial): TGTGCCAGCAGTGAAAGCAGGGGAGATGAG. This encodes CASSESRGDE. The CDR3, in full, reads CASSESRGDEQFF.

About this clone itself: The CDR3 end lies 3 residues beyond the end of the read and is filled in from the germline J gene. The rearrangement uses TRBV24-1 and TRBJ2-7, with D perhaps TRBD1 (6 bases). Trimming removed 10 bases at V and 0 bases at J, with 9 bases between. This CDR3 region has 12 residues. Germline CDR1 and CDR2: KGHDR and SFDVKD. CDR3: CATQGSSYEQYF. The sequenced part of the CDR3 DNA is TGTGCCACTCAGGGGTCCTCCTACGAG.

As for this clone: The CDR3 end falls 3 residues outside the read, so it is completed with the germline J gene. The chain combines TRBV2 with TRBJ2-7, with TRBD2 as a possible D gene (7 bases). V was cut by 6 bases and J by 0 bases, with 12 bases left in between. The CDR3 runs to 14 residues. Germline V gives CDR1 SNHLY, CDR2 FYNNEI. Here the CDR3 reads CASRPGEGSYEQYF. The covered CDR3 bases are TGTGCCAGCAGACCAGGGGAGGGCTCCTACGAG. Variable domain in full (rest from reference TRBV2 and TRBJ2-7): EPEVTQTPSHQVTQMGQEVILRCVPISNHLYFYWYRQILGQKVEFLVSFYNNEISEKSEIFDDQFSVERPDGSNFTLKIRSTKLEDSAMYFCASRPGEGSYEQYFGPGTRLTVT.

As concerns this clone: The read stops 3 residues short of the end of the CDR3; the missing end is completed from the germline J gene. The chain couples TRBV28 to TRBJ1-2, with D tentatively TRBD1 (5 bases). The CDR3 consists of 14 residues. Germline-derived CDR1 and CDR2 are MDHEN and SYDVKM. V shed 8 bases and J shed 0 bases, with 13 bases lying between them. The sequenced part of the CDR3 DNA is TGTGCCAGCCGAGCGGGACCTACTAACTATGGC. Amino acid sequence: CASRAGPTNYG. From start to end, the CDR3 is CASRAGPTNYGYTF.

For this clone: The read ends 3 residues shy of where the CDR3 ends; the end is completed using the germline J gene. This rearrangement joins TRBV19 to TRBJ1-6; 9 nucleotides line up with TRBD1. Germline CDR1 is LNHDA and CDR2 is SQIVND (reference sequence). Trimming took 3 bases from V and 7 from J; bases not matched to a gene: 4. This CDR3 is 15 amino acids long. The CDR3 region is CASSISGTGNSPLHF. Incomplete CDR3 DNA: TGTGCCAGTAGTATCTCGGGGACAGGGAATTCACCC.

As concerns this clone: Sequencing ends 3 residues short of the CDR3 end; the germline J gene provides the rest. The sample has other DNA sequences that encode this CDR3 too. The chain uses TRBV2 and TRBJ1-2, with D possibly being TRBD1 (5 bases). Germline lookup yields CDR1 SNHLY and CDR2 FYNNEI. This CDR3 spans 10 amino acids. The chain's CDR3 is CASQGYGYTF. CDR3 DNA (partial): TGTGCCAGCCAGGGATACGGA.

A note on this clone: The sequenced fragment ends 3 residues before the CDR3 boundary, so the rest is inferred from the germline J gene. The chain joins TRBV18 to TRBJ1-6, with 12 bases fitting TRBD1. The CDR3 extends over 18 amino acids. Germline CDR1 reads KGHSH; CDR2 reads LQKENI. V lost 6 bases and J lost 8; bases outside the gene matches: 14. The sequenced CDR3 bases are TGTGCCAGCTCCCCGGGACAGGGGGCCCTCAGCCGGGATTCACCC. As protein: CASSPGQGALSRDSP. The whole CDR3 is CASSPGQGALSRDSPLHF.

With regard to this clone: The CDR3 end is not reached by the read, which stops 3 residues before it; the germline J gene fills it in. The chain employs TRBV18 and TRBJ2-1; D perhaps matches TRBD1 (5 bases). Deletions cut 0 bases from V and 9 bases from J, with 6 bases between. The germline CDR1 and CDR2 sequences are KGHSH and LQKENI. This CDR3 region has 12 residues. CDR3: CASSPPQGEQFF. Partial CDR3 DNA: TGTGCCAGCTCACCACCCCAGGGTGAG.

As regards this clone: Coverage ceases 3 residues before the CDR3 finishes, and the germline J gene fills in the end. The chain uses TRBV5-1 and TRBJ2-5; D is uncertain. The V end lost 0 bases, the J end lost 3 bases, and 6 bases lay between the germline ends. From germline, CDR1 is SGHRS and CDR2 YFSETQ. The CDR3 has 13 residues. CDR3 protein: CASSLVREETQYF. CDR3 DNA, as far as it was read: TGCGCCAGCAGCTTGGTTAGAGAAGAGACC.

The sequenced CDR3 bases are TGTGCCAGCAGCTCCGGGACAGGGGTAGGC. Translating gives CASSSGTGVG. The entire CDR3 protein reads CASSSGTGVGYTF. This chain joins TRBV7-9 and TRBJ1-2, with 10 bases matching TRBD1. The read ends 3 residues before the CDR3 terminus; that terminus is restored from the germline J gene. The V gene's germline CDR1 is SEHNR and CDR2 FQNEAQ (reference sequence). The CDR3 covers 13 residues.

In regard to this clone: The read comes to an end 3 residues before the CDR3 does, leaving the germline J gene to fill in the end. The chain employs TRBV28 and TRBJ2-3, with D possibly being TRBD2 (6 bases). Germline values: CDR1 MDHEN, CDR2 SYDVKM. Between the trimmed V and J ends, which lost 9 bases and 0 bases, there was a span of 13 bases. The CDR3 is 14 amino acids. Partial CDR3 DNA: TGTGCCAGTCTCTCCGGGACTAGCACAGATACG. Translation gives CASLSGTSTDT. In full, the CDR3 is CASLSGTSTDTQYF.

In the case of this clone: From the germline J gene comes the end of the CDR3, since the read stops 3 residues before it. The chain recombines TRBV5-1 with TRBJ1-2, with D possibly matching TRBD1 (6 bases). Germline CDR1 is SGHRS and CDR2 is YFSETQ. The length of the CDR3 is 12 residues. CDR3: CASSLEQGYYTF. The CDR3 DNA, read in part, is TGCGCCAGCAGCTTGGAACAGGGCTAT.

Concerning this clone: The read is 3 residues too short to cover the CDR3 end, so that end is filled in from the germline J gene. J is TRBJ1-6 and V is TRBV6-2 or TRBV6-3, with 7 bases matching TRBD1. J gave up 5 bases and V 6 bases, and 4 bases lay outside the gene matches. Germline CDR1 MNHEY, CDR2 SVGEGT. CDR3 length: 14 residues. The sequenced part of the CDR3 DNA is TGTGCCAGCAGCTCCGGGACAGATAATTCACCC. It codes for CASSSGTDNSP. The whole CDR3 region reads CASSSGTDNSPLHF.

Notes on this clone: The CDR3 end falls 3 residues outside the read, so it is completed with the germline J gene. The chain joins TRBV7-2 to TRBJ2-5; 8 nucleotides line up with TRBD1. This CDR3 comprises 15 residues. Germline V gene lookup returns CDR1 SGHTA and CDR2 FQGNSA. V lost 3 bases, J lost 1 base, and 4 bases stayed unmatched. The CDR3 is CASSFIRGLQETQYF. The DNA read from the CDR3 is TGTGCCAGCAGCTTTATCAGGGGGCTCCAAGAGACC.

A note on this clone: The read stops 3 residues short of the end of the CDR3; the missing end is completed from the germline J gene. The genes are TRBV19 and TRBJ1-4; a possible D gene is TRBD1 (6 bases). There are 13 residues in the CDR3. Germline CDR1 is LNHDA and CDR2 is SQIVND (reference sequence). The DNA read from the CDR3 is TGTGCCAGTAGTACGGCAGGGGTTTCACCA. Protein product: CASSTAGVSP. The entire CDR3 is CASSTAGVSPLFF.